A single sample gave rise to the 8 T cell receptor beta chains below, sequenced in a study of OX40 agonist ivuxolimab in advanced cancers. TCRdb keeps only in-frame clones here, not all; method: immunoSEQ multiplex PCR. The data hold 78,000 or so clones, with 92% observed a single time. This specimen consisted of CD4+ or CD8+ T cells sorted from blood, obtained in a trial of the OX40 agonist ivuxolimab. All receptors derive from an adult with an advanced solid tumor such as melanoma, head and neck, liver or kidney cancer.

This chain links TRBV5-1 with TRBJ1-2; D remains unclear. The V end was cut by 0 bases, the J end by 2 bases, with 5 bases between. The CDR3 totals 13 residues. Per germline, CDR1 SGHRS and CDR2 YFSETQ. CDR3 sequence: CASSLEGNYGYTF. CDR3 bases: TGCGCCAGCAGCTTGGAGGGAAACTATGGCTACACCTTC.

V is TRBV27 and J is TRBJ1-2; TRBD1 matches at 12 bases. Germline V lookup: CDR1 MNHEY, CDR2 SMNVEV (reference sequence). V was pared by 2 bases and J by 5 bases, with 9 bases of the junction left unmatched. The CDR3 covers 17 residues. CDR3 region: CASSLGRDRGPEYGYTF. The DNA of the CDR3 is TGTGCCAGCAGTTTAGGCCGGGACAGGGGGCCAGAATATGGCTACACCTTC.

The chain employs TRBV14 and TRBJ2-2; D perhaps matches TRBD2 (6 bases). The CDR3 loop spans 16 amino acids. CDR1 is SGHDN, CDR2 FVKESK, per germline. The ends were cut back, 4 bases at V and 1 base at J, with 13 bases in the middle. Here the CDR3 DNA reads TGTGCCAGCAGCCTCTTAGCGGTTATGAACACCGGGGAGCTGTTTTTT. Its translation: CASSLLAVMNTGELFF.

Here the CDR3 DNA reads TGTGCCAGCAGTTCCTCGGAGGGGAAAGGCTCACCCCTCCACTTT. This encodes CASSSSEGKGSPLHF. The V and J genes are TRBV28 and TRBJ1-6; D may be TRBD1 (5 bases). CDR1 MDHEN and CDR2 SYDVKM come from the germline V gene. Trimming pared 4 bases from V and 10 bases from J, leaving 17 bases between. The CDR3 is made up of 15 amino acids.

The DNA for the CDR3 is TGTGCCAGCAGTTTACAGGCGGTCTACTATGGCTACACCTTC. It yields the protein CASSLQAVYYGYTF. The rearrangement joins TRBV28 to TRBJ1-2; D remains ambiguous. The CDR3 extends over 14 amino acids. Trimming cost V 2 bases and J 3 bases, with 10 bases left between them. CDR1 is MDHEN and CDR2 is SYDVKM in the germline V gene.

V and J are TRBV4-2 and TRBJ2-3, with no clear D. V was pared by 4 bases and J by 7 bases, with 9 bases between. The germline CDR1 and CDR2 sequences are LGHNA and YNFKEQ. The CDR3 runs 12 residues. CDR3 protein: CASSLLENTQYF. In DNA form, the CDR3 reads TGTGCCAGCAGCCTCCTCGAGAATACGCAGTATTTT.

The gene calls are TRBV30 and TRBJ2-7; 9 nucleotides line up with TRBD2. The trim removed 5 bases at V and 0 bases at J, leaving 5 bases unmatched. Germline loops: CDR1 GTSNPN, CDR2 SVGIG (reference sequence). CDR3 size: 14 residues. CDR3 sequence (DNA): TGTGCCTGGGATAGCGGGAGTGGCTCCTACGAGCAGTACTTC. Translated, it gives CAWDSGSGSYEQYF. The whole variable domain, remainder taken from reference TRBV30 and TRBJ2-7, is SQTIHQWPATLVQPVGSPLSLECTVEGTSNPNLYWYRQAAGRGLQLLFYSVGIGQISSEVPQNLSASRPQDRQFILSSKKLLLSDSGFYLCAWDSGSGSYEQYFGPGTRLTVT.

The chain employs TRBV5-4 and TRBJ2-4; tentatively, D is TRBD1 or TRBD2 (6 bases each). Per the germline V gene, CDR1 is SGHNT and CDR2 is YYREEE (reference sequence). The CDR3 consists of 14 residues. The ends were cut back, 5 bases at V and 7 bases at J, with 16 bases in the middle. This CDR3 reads CASRRAEGGNIQYF. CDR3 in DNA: TGTGCCAGCAGGAGGGCTGAGGGGGGTAACATTCAGTACTTC.